The entry below describes one T cell receptor beta chain. This sample was taken from a study of blood T cell repertoires in COVID-19. Study-level background: Sources were T cells, B-cell-depleted T cells, or PBMCs; the material itself was cDNA or gDNA.

V trimming: 5 bases; J trimming: 5 bases; junction bases outside the gene matches: 22. The CDR3 is 19 amino acids. From germline, CDR1 is MDHEN and CDR2 SYDVKM. The method was immunoSEQ multiplex PCR; TCRdb's version includes in-frame clones alone and lacks a portion of them. The sample lists about 210,000 clones; around four fifths were seen once. V is TRBV28 and J is TRBJ2-7; 9 nucleotides line up with TRBD2. What was sequenced was peripheral blood. The clonotype originates from a man in his fifties or sixties with active or convalescent COVID-19. This CDR3 is CASSPPAYGISGRVHEQYF. The CDR3 DNA is TGTGCCAGCAGTCCCCCCGCATATGGCATTAGCGGGAGAGTCCACGAGCAGTACTTC.